This TCR beta chain was obtained from a study of memory CD4+ T cells and cytomegalovirus serostatus. Whole-study findings and limits: CMV serostatus prediction reached median AUC around 0.95, or 0.9 with US-trained model.

Method: immunoSEQ multiplex PCR; TCRdb's copy keeps in-frame clones and lacks some. The sample shows under 55,000 clones, around four fifths of them seen only once. V lost 2 bases and J lost 4, with 12 bases in between. The CDR3 is 15 residues long. The germline gives CDR1 MNHNY, CDR2 SVGAGI (reference sequence). Single viable CD3+CD4+CD8-CD45RO+ cells were sorted as the memory CD4+ T cells. CMV serostatus came from serum IgG against pp150, pp28, p38, p52. Total CD4+ T cells were enriched by CD4 positive selection. Worth noting for this clone: The antigen is undetermined. The same CDR3 can be traced to other DNA sequences in this sample.

The TCR comes from an adult in good health and CMV-seropositive. What was sequenced was memory CD4+ T cells from blood. The rearrangement uses TRBV6-6 and TRBJ1-5; weak D call: TRBD1 (6 bases). This CDR3 reads CASSYGQGSNQPQHF. The CDR3 DNA is TGTGCCAGCAGTTACGGCCAGGGGAGTAATCAGCCCCAGCATTTT.